This paragraph reports one T cell receptor beta chain. Its antigen is undetermined. These data are taken from a study of cytomegalovirus exposure and HLA in healthy donors. Findings of the study overall: Reports indicate that TCR beta sequences accurately predicted the HLA-A and HLA-B alleles of most subjects. The classifier reportedly diagnosed cytomegalovirus status with high sensitivity and specificity.

The PCR used 60 Vbeta and 13 Jbeta primers. Clones were read by immunoSEQ multiplex PCR, and TCRdb kept only the in-frame ones, dropping some. Among approximately 150,000 clones listed, 75% to 90% were seen once. The donors gave bone marrow, and they were healthy. The CDR3 length is 14 residues. Trimming removed 5 bases at V and 2 bases at J, with 12 bases between. The germline CDR1 and CDR2 sequences are MNHNY and SVGAGI (reference sequence). The source is a human donor in good health. The rearrangement uses TRBV6-6 and TRBJ2-5, with D possibly being TRBD2 (5 bases). Source material: PBMCs. DNA of the CDR3: TGTGCCAGCAGTGCCACTAGGTCTCAAGAGACCCAGTACTTC. Translating it yields CASSATRSQETQYF.